This T cell receptor (beta chain) was recorded in a study of cytomegalovirus exposure and HLA in healthy donors. Points from the study as a whole: Most subjects' HLA-A and HLA-B alleles were reportedly predicted from TCR beta sequences. Some segments of the V type, notably TRBV6-2 and TRBV6-3, were excluded as indistinguishable. The authors later linked a missense DCLRE1C variant to TCR beta V- and J-gene trimming. TCR association rates varied by HLA locus in a later analysis, with DRB1 highest and HLA-C lowest.

The PCR used 60 Vbeta and 13 Jbeta primers. Produced via immunoSEQ multiplex PCR; TCRdb's table is partial and in-frame only. Here the sample spans about 150,000 clones, about three quarters being singletons. On this clone: Its specificity is not known.

This CDR3 region has 14 residues. V was trimmed by 0 bases and J by 4 bases, leaving 11 bases between them. Germline V gives CDR1 SGHRS, CDR2 YFSETQ. This rearrangement joins TRBV5-1 to TRBJ2-7; a possible D gene is TRBD2 (5 bases). The receptor comes from a male donor in good health and CMV-seronegative. Sequenced: PBMCs. The DNA for the CDR3 is TGCGCCAGCAGCTTGGGTGCGGGTGGTTACGAGCAGTACTTC. Amino acid sequence: CASSLGAGGYEQYF. Full variable domain (remainder filled in from reference TRBV5-1 and TRBJ2-7): KAGVTQTPRYLIKTRGQQVTLSCSPISGHRSVSWYQQTPGQGLQFLFEYFSETQRNKGNFPGRFSGRQFSNSRSEMNVSTLELGDSALYLCASSLGAGGYEQYFGPGTRLTVT.